This TCR beta chain was profiled in a study of blood T cells in healthy people across ages. Turning to the study itself: Template switching caught about one barcoded beta molecule for each two T cells.

The V gene lost 2 bases and the J gene lost 4 bases, with 21 bases spanning the gap. The CDR3 is 18 amino acids. The germline CDR1 and CDR2 sequences are MNHEY and SVGEGT. Next came a second PCR, run for about 6 to 12 cycles, which used a sample-barcoded 5' primer along with a J-beta primer mix. MiXCR was run by TCRdb on the 5' RACE reads, yielding one entry per CDR3 protein. The data show roughly 680,000 distinct CDR3 sequences, with approximately 50% seen just once and around a third held by the top ten. The TCR was taken from a woman aged 55-69 years in good health. Sequencing input: blood. The gene calls are TRBV6-2 or TRBV6-3 and TRBJ2-1; D is possibly TRBD2 (6 bases). CDR3: CASSYGTPGREVYNEQFF. In DNA form, the CDR3 reads TGTGCCAGCAGTTACGGGACCCCCGGGAGAGAGGTATACAATGAGCAGTTCTTC.